Presented here are 3 T cell receptor beta chains from one specimen sequenced in a study of OX40 agonist ivuxolimab in advanced cancers. Repertoires were generated with immunoSEQ multiplex PCR, while TCRdb's copy carries only in-frame clones and drops some. The sample has tens of thousands of clones; about 93% are singletons. The specimen was CD4+ or CD8+ T cells sorted from blood, collected in a trial of the OX40 agonist ivuxolimab. The receptors stem from an adult with an advanced solid tumor such as melanoma, head and neck, liver or kidney cancer.

This clone has just one count. The rearrangement uses TRBV6-6 and TRBJ2-5, with 8 bases that match TRBD1. The CDR3 contains 13 residues. CDR1 is MNHNY, CDR2 SVGAGI, per germline (reference sequence). The ends lost 9 bases at V and 4 bases at J; junction bases unmatched: 7. The CDR3 coding sequence is TGTGCCAGTGGACAGGGTTGGCGAGAGACCCAGTACTTC. This gives the protein CASGQGWRETQYF.

The chain is built from TRBV27 and TRBJ2-7; D perhaps matches TRBD2 (6 bases). The V end lost 5 bases, the J end lost 0 bases, and 20 bases lay between the germline ends. Germline CDR1 and CDR2: MNHEY and SMNVEV (reference sequence). The CDR3 is 17 residues long. The DNA for the CDR3 is TGTGCCAGCAGTCCGAGAGACGTAGGGGACTTCTCCTACGAGCAGTACTTC. Translation gives CASSPRDVGDFSYEQYF.

This clone was picked up one time. The rearrangement links TRBV9 to TRBJ2-5; D remains unclear. The CDR3 spans 16 residues. Germline V lookup: CDR1 SGDLS, CDR2 YYNGEE. V dropped 4 bases and J dropped 2 bases, with 18 bases sitting between them. The CDR3 sequence is CASSSPSMGLQETQYF. The CDR3 DNA is TGTGCCAGCAGCTCCCCCTCGATGGGTCTACAAGAGACCCAGTACTTC.